The T cell receptor (beta chain) described here comes from a study of Ad26.COV2.S vaccination and SARS-CoV-2 variants. Study details: The Ad26.COV2.S arm of the COV1001 trial was where the donor was placed. Once or twice, 56 days apart, Ad26.COV2.S was delivered intramuscularly. Findings and limits, study-wide: Relative to placebo recipients, vaccine recipients exhibited elevated spike-specific TCR breadth.

Treatment specified: around 19 received Ad26.COV2.S at low or high dose, single or two shots; about 5 received placebo; per-sample allocation not given. On day 63 after the first injection, vaccine and placebo recipients gave samples. Clones were read by immunoSEQ multiplex PCR, and TCRdb kept only the in-frame ones, dropping some. The sample includes fewer than 800,000 clones, roughly nine tenths of them seen just once. On this clone itself: Antigen specificity is unknown.

The source was peripheral blood, collected in a trial of Ad26.COV2.S vaccine versus placebo. This sequence originates from a person between 18 and 59 years old who received the Ad26.COV2.S COVID-19 vaccine or a placebo.

For the CDR3, the DNA is TGTGCCAGCATTAGTAAGGTATCCTACAATGAGCAGTTCTTC. It translates to CASISKVSYNEQFF. The V gene is TRBV6-6, the J gene TRBJ2-1, with no clear D. The germline V gene has CDR1 MNHNY and CDR2 SVGAGI (reference sequence). CDR3 size: 14 residues. The V end was cut by 7 bases, the J end by 1 base, with 11 bases between.